This T cell receptor beta chain stems from a study of T-cell reconstitution after alpha-beta-depleted transplantation in children. Germline values: CDR1 SGHTA, CDR2 FQGNSA. The CDR3 is made up of 14 amino acids. With 2 bases removed from V and 3 bases from J, the gap between germline ends came to 10 bases. Preparation of the TCRbeta library used unique molecular identifiers. TCRdb redid the calling of the PCR reads with MiXCR, one entry per CDR3 protein. Of 300,000 to 400,000 distinct CDR3 sequences in the sample, about 16% were seen once. This clonotype was counted ten times or more. Its antigen is unknown. Notes on the study in general: The high TCRbeta diversity at day 60 in some patients came from surviving recipient T cells and thymic progenitors. Expanded graft clones numbering several hundred reportedly gave rise to alpha-beta T cells about two months after transplant. The authors attributed T-cell counts and diversity one year after transplant mostly to newly produced T cells.

This receptor was taken from a male patient aged 2 to 9 who had a stem cell transplant for acute lymphoblastic leukemia, so the T cells may come from the graft donor. V gene TRBV7-2 combines with J gene TRBJ1-1; no firm D call. The source material was PBMCs, mostly from graft donor cells, sampled 360 days after TCRalphabeta/CD19-depleted stem cell transplant. The CDR3 region is CASSLMRADTEAFF. CDR3 nucleotides: TGTGCCAGCAGCTTAATGAGAGCCGACACTGAAGCTTTCTTT.